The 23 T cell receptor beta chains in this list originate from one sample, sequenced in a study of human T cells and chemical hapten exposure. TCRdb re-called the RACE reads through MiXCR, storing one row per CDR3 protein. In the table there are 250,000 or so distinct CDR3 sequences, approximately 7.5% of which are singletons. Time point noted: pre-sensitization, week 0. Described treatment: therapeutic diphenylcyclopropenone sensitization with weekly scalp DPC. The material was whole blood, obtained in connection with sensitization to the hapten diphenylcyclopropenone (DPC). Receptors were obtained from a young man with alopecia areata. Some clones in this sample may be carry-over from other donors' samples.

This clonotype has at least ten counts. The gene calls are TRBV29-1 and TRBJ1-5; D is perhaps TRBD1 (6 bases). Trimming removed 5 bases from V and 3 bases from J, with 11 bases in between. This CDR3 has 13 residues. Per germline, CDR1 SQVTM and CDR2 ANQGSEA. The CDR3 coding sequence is TGCAGCGTTTTAGACAGGTCCAATCAGCCCCAGCATTTT. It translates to CSVLDRSNQPQHF.

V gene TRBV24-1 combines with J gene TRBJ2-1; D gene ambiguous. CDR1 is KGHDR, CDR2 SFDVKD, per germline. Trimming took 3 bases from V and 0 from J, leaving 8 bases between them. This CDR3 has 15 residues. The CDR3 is CATSDIQNSYNEQFF. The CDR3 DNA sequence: TGTGCCACCAGTGATATACAGAACTCCTACAATGAGCAGTTCTTC.

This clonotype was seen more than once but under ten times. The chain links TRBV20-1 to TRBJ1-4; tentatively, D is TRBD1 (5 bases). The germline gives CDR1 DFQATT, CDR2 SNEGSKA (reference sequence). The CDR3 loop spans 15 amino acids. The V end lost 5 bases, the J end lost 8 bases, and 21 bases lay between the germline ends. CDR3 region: CSAEGPAGAGEKLFF. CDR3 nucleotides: TGCAGTGCTGAAGGCCCAGCCGGGGCGGGCGAAAAACTGTTTTTT.

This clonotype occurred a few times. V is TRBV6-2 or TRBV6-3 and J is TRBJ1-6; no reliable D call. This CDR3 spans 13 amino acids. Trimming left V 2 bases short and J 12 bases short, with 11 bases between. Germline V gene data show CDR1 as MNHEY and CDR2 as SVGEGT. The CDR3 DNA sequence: TGTGCCAGCAGTTACAAGAGGGCTCAACCCCTCCACTTT. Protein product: CASSYKRAQPLHF.

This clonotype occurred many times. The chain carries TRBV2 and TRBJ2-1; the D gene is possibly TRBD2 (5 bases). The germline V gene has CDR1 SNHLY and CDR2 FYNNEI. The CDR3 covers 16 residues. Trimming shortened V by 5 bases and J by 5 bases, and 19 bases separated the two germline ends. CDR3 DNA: TGTGCCAGCAGTCCGGGATTTACAGCCCGCCACAATGAGCAGTTCTTC. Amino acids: CASSPGFTARHNEQFF.

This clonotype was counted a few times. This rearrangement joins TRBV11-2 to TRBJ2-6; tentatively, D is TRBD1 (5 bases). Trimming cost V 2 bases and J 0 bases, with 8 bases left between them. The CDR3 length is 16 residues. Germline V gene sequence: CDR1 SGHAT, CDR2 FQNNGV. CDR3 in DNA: TGTGCCAGCAGCTTATTGGGGCACTCTGGGGCCAACGTCCTGACTTTC. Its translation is CASSLLGHSGANVLTF.

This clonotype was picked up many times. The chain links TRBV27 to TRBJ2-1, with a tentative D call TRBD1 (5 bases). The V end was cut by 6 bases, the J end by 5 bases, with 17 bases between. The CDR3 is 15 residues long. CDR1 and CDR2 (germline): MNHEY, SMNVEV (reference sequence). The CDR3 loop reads CASSRGHDADNEQFF. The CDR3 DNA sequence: TGTGCCAGCAGCCGCGGACATGACGCCGACAATGAGCAGTTCTTC.

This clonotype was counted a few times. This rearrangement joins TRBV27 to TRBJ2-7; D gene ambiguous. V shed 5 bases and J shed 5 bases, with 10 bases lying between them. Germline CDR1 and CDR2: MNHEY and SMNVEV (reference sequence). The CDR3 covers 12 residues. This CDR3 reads CASSKRPDEQYF. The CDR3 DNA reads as TGTGCCAGCAGTAAGCGACCGGACGAGCAGTACTTC.

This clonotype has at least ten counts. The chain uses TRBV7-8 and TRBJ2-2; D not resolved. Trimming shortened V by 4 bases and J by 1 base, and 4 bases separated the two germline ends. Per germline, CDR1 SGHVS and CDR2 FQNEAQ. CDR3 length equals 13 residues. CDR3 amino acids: CASSSKNTGELFF. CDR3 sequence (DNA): TGTGCCAGCAGCTCAAAGAACACCGGGGAGCTGTTTTTT. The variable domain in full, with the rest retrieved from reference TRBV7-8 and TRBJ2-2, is GAGVSQSPRYKVAKRGQDVALRCDPISGHVSLFWYQQALGQGPEFLTYFQNEAQLDKSGLPSDRFFAERPEGSVSTLKIQRTQQEDSAVYLCASSSKNTGELFFGEGSRLTVL.

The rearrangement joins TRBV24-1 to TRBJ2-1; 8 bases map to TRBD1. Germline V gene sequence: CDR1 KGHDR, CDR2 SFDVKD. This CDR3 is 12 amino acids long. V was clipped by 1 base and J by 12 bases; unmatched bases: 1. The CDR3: CATSDLGQGQFF. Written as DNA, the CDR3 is TGTGCCACCAGTGATTTAGGACAGGGGCAGTTCTTC.

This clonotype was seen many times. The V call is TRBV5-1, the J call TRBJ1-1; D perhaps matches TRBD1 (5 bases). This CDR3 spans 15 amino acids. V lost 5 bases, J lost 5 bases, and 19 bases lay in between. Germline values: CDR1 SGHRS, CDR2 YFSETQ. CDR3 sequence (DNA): TGCGCCAGCAGGGGTACCGGGCCCCGGGGGACTGAAGCTTTCTTT. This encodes CASRGTGPRGTEAFF.

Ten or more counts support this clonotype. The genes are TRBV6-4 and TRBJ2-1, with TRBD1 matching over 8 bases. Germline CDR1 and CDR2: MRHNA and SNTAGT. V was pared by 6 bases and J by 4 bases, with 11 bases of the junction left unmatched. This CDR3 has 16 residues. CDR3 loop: CASSAWARGLYNEQFF. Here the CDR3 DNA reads TGTGCCAGCAGCGCCTGGGCCAGGGGGCTTTACAATGAGCAGTTCTTC.

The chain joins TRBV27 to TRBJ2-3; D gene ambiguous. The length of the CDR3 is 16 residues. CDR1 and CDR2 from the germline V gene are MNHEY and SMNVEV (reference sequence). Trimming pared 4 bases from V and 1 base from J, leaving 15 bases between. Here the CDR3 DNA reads TGTGCCAGCAGTTCAAGACATCCCCCTCGCACAGATACGCAGTATTTT. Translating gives CASSSRHPPRTDTQYF.

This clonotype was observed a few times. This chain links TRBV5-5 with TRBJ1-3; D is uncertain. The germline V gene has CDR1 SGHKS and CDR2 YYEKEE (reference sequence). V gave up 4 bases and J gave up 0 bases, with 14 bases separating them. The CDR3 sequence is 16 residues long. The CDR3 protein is CASSPETPASGNTIYF. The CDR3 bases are TGTGCCAGCAGCCCTGAAACACCTGCCTCTGGAAACACCATATATTTT.

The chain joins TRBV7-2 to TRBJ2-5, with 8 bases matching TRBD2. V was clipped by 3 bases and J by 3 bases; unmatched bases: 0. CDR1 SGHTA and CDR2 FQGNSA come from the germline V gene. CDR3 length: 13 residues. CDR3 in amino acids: CASSFSGKETQYF. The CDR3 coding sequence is TGTGCCAGCAGCTTTAGCGGGAAAGAGACCCAGTACTTC.

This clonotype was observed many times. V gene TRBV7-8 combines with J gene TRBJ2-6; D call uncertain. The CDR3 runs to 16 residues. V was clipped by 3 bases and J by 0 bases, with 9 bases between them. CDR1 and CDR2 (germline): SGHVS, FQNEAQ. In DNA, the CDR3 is TGTGCCAGCAGCTTTTTTAGTCCCTCTGGGGCCAACGTCCTGACTTTC. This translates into CASSFFSPSGANVLTF.

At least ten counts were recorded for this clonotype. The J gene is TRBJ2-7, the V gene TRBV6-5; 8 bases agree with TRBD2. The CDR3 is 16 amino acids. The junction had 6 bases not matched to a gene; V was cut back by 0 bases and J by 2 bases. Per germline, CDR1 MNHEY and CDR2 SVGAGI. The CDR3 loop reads CASSYSGGGQTYEQYF. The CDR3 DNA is TGTGCCAGCAGTTACTCGGGCGGGGGGCAAACCTACGAGCAGTACTTC.

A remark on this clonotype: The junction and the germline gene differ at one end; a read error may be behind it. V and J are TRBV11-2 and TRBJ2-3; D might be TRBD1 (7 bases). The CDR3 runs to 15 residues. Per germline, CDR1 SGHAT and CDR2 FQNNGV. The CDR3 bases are TGTGCCAGCAGCTTAGAATGTCGGGGGACAGCTACGCAGTATTTT. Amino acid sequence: CASSLECRGTATQYF. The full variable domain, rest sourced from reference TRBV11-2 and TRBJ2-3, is EAGVAQSPRYKIIEKRQSVAFWCNPISGHATLYWYQQILGQGPKLLIQFQNNGVVDDSQLPKDRFSAERLKGVDSTLKIQPAKLEDSAVYLCASSLECRGTATQYFGPGTRLTVL.

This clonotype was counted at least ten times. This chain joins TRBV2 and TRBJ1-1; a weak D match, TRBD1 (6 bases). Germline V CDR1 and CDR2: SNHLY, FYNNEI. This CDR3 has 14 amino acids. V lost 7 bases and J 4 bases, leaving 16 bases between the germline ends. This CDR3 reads CASMFGGRGTEAFF. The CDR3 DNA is TGTGCCAGCATGTTCGGGGGGCGCGGCACTGAAGCTTTCTTT. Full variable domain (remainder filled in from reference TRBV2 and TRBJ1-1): EPEVTQTPSHQVTQMGQEVILRCVPISNHLYFYWYRQILGQKVEFLVSFYNNEISEKSEIFDDQFSVERPDGSNFTLKIRSTKLEDSAMYFCASMFGGRGTEAFFGQGTRLTVV.

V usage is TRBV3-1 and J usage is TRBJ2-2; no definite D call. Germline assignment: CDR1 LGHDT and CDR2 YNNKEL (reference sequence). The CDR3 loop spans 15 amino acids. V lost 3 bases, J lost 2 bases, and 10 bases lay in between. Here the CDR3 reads CASSQGRHNTGELFF. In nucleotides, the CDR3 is TGTGCCAGCAGCCAGGGCCGACATAACACCGGGGAGCTGTTTTTT.

This CDR3 is CASSLGQPIGYNSPLHF. The CDR3 DNA is TGTGCCAGCAGCTTGGGGCAGCCTATCGGATATAATTCACCCCTCCACTTT. The rearrangement joins TRBV5-5 to TRBJ1-6; no definite D call. The CDR3 covers 17 residues. CDR1 and CDR2 from the germline V gene are SGHKS and YYEKEE (reference sequence). V lost 0 bases to trimming and J lost 4 bases, with 14 bases between them.

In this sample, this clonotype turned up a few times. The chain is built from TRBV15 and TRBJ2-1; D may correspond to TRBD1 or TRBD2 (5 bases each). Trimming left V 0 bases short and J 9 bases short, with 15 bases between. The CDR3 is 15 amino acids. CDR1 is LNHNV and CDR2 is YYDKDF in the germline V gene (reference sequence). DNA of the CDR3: TGTGCCACCAGCAGAGATTTCACGGGGCCTCTTGAGCAGTTCTTC. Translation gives CATSRDFTGPLEQFF.

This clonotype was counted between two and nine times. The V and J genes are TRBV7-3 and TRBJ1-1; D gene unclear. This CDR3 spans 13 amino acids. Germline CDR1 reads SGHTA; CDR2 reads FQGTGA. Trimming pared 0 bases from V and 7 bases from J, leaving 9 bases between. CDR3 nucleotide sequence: TGTGCCAGCAGCTTAACATGGGGAGATGAAGCTTTCTTT. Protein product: CASSLTWGDEAFF. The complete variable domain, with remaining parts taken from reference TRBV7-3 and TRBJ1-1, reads GAGVSQTPSNKVTEKGKYVELRCDPISGHTALYWYRQSLGQGPEFLIYFQGTGAADDSGLPNDRFFAVRPEGSVSTLKIQRTERGDSAVYLCASSLTWGDEAFFGQGTRLTVV.